This T cell receptor beta chain was captured by sequencing in a study of blood T cell repertoires in COVID-19. Study overall: The cDNA or gDNA used as material had been derived from T cells, B-cell-depleted T cells, or PBMCs.

The V end lost 5 bases, the J end lost 6 bases, and 15 bases lay between the germline ends. Germline CDR1 is SGHNT and CDR2 is YYREEE (reference sequence). This CDR3 contains 14 residues. TCRdb keeps only in-frame clones here, not all; method: immunoSEQ multiplex PCR. The data contain about 94,000 clones, 75% to 85% of them seen just once; the ten biggest clones take up around 17%. Sequences were obtained from peripheral blood. The chain has TRBV5-4 and TRBJ2-4, with D tentatively TRBD1 (7 bases). This clonotype originated in a human donor in a cohort sampled during active COVID-19. CDR3 loop: CASRPMRDRNIQYF. The CDR3 region has the DNA TGTGCCAGCAGGCCCATGCGGGACAGAAACATTCAGTACTTC. Drawing the rest from reference TRBV5-4 and TRBJ2-4, the complete variable domain is ETGVTQSPTHLIKTRGQQVTLRCSSQSGHNTVSWYQQALGQGPQFIFQYYREEENGRGNFPPRFSGLQFPNYSSELNVNALELDDSALYLCASRPMRDRNIQYFGAGTRLSVL.